One sample yielded the 19 T cell receptor beta chains listed below, sequenced in a study of siplizumab effects on memory and regulatory T cells. The data were produced by immunoSEQ multiplex PCR, yet TCRdb's version contains in-frame clones alone and is incomplete. This table has roughly 50,000 clones, about 90% appearing once. The specimen was naive CD8+ T cells sorted from blood. The source of these receptors is a human donor in good health.

The chain recombines TRBV12-5 with TRBJ2-1; the D is unclear. The V end lost 5 bases, the J end lost 5 bases, and 4 bases lay between the germline ends. This CDR3 contains 11 residues. Germline V gene sequence: CDR1 LGHNT, CDR2 FRNRAP. The CDR3 is CASGLDNEQFF. The CDR3, as DNA: TGTGCTAGTGGTCTAGACAATGAGCAGTTCTTC.

CDR3 region: CASSPVLLVGEQYF. The DNA of the CDR3 is TGTGCCAGCAGCCCTGTCCTCCTAGTCGGCGAGCAGTACTTC. The chain has TRBV5-4 and TRBJ2-7, with D hard to call. The germline V gene encodes CDR1 SGHNT and CDR2 YYREEE (reference sequence). Trimming removed 4 bases at V and 6 bases at J, with 17 bases between. The length of the CDR3 is 14 residues.

The chain has TRBV4-2 and TRBJ2-1; 11 positions match TRBD2. Losses at the gene ends were 2 bases for V and 6 bases for J; bases not matched to a gene: 9. Germline CDR1 and CDR2: LGHNA and YNFKEQ. This CDR3 is built from 17 residues. The CDR3 bases are TGTGCCAGCAGCCAACACGGGAGTAGCGGGAGGGCCAATGAGCAGTTCTTC. Translation: CASSQHGSSGRANEQFF.

This chain links TRBV27 with TRBJ1-2, with 11 nucleotides matching TRBD1. The CDR3 length is 14 residues. Germline V CDR1 and CDR2: MNHEY, SMNVEV (reference sequence). J gave up 8 bases and V 4 bases, and 6 bases lay outside the gene matches. The CDR3, as DNA: TGTGCCAGCAGTTCAGAGGGACAGGGGGGAGGCTACACCTTC. As protein: CASSSEGQGGGYTF.

The rearrangement uses TRBV5-1 and TRBJ2-7; TRBD1 is a possible D gene (7 bases). The germline gives CDR1 SGHRS, CDR2 YFSETQ. The CDR3 is 16 amino acids. The V end lost 0 bases, the J end lost 5 bases, and 18 bases lay between the germline ends. The CDR3 nucleotides read TGCGCCAGCAGCTTGGCCTGGGGGGACAGATCCCACGAGCAGTACTTC. Protein product: CASSLAWGDRSHEQYF.

The chain carries TRBV5-4 and TRBJ2-7; unclear D gene. Trimming took 0 bases from V and 2 from J, leaving 9 bases between them. This CDR3 has 14 residues. CDR1 is SGHNT, CDR2 YYREEE, per germline (reference sequence). The CDR3 reads CASSLGSGTYEQYF. As DNA, the CDR3 is TGTGCCAGCAGCTTGGGATCAGGAACCTACGAGCAGTACTTC. The entire variable domain, with the rest obtained from reference TRBV5-4 and TRBJ2-7, is as follows: ETGVTQSPTHLIKTRGQQVTLRCSSQSGHNTVSWYQQALGQGPQFIFQYYREEENGRGNFPPRFSGLQFPNYSSELNVNALELDDSALYLCASSLGSGTYEQYFGPGTRLTVT.

This chain connects TRBV9 to TRBJ2-1; no reliable D call. V was clipped by 4 bases and J by 6 bases, with 8 bases between them. The CDR3 loop spans 12 amino acids. The V gene's germline CDR1 is SGDLS and CDR2 YYNGEE. The DNA for the CDR3 is TGTGCCAGCAGCTACTCAGGCAATGAGCAGTTCTTC. This translates into CASSYSGNEQFF.

The chain couples TRBV27 to TRBJ2-7; 8 nucleotides match TRBD2. Germline lookup yields CDR1 MNHEY and CDR2 SMNVEV (reference sequence). J gave up 5 bases and V 6 bases, and 9 bases lay outside the gene matches. The CDR3 spans 14 residues. CDR3 loop: CASRPIGGAHEQYF. Here the CDR3 DNA reads TGTGCCAGCAGACCCATCGGGGGGGCGCACGAGCAGTACTTC.

The chain combines TRBV2 with TRBJ2-3; weak D call: TRBD2 (6 bases). V lost 8 bases and J lost 2, with 23 bases in between. CDR1 and CDR2 (germline): SNHLY, FYNNEI. The CDR3 contains 17 residues. DNA for the CDR3: TGTGCCAGCGTAGACAGACCTGCCCCGGGGGACACAGATACGCAGTATTTT. Amino acids: CASVDRPAPGDTDTQYF.

The chain couples TRBV4-1 to TRBJ2-3; 8 bases are a match to TRBD2. CDR3 length: 18 amino acids. V shed 5 bases, J shed 1 base, and the junction held 14 bases outside the gene matches. CDR1 and CDR2 from the germline V gene are MGHRA and YSYEKL. The CDR3 DNA reads TGCGCCAGCAGCTCGGAGCGGGAGACGTTGGGAGGCACAGATACGCAGTATTTT. Residues: CASSSERETLGGTDTQYF.

The V and J genes are TRBV2 and TRBJ1-5, with D maybe TRBD1 (6 bases). Germline CDR1 is SNHLY and CDR2 is FYNNEI. The CDR3 length is 14 residues. Trimming removed 6 bases at V and 3 bases at J, with 12 bases between. For the CDR3, the DNA is TGTGCCAGCAGAGCGACAGGACACAATCAGCCCCAGCATTTT. This encodes CASRATGHNQPQHF.

This chain uses TRBV2 with TRBJ1-1; D gene ambiguous. Germline CDR1 and CDR2: SNHLY and FYNNEI. CDR3 length: 12 residues. Trimming stripped 8 bases from V and 5 bases from J, with 12 bases between. The DNA of the CDR3 is TGTGCCAGCGGTCGGACGGGAACTGAAGCTTTCTTT. It encodes CASGRTGTEAFF.

The V gene is TRBV6-5, the J gene TRBJ1-4, with D perhaps TRBD1 (6 bases). Looked up from germline, CDR1 is MNHEY and CDR2 is SVGAGI. The V end was cut by 5 bases, the J end by 3 bases, with 13 bases between. This CDR3 contains 15 residues. The CDR3, as DNA: TGTGCCAGCAGTCTCCAACAGGGAGCTAATGAAAAACTGTTTTTT. It is translated as CASSLQQGANEKLFF.

The rearrangement uses TRBV2 and TRBJ2-1; 7 nucleotides line up with TRBD2. This CDR3 region has 13 residues. The germline CDR1 and CDR2 sequences are SNHLY and FYNNEI. V was clipped by 6 bases and J by 5 bases; unmatched bases: 4. The DNA for the CDR3 is TGTGCCAGCAGGGGGAGGGAGCACAATGAGCAGTTCTTC. It is translated as CASRGREHNEQFF.

The chain is built from TRBV19 and TRBJ2-7, with D possibly matching TRBD2 (6 bases). CDR1 and CDR2 (germline): LNHDA, SQIVND (reference sequence). Trimming took 3 bases from V and 2 from J, leaving 8 bases between them. This CDR3 has 13 amino acids. CDR3 protein: CASSMGLAYEQYF. The CDR3 coding sequence is TGTGCCAGTAGTATGGGACTTGCCTACGAGCAGTACTTC.

This chain joins TRBV21-1 and TRBJ1-2; TRBD1 is the table's D call and was not checked against the DNA. TRBV21-1 is tagged as a pseudogene. The CDR3 has 14 amino acids. For the CDR3, the DNA is TGTGCCAGCAGCAAGGTAACAGGGACCTATGGCTACACCTTC. It encodes CASSKVTGTYGYTF.

The chain has TRBV14 and TRBJ1-2; D is uncertain. This CDR3 is 14 amino acids long. V lost 0 bases to trimming and J lost 10 bases, with 15 bases between them. The V gene's germline CDR1 is SGHDN and CDR2 FVKESK. CDR3 nucleotide sequence: TGTGCCAGCAGCCAAGAGGATAATCCTCTGACCTACACCTTC. Protein sequence: CASSQEDNPLTYTF.

This clone has more than one count but fewer than ten. The J gene is TRBJ1-1, the V gene TRBV27; D call uncertain. CDR3 length: 13 residues. CDR1 MNHEY and CDR2 SMNVEV come from the germline V gene (reference sequence). The ends were cut back, 1 base at V and 3 bases at J, with 6 bases in the middle. The DNA for the CDR3 is TGTGCCAGCAGTTTATTTGGTCACACTGAAGCTTTCTTT. Translating gives CASSLFGHTEAFF.

The V gene is TRBV9, the J gene TRBJ2-7; 7 nucleotides align to TRBD2. The germline V gene has CDR1 SGDLS and CDR2 YYNGEE. The J segment lost 5 bases and the V segment lost 2 bases, leaving 7 bases of the junction unmatched. The CDR3 is made up of 14 amino acids. DNA for the CDR3: TGTGCCAGCAGCGTTGGCGGGAGTCGCGACGAGCAGTACTTC. Its translation is CASSVGGSRDEQYF.